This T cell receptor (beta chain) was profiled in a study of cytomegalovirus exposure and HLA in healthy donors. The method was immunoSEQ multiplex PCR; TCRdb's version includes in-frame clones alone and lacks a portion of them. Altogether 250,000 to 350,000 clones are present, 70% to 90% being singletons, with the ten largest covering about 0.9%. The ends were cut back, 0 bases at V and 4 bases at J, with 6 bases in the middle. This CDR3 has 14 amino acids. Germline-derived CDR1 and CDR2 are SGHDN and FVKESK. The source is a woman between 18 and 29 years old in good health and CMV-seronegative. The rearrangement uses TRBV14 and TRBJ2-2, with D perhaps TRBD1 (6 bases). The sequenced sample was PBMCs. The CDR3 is CASSQDRGTGELFF. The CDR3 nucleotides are TGTGCCAGCAGCCAAGACAGGGGCACCGGGGAGCTGTTTTTT.